The T cell receptor beta chain under discussion was sequenced for a study of cytomegalovirus exposure and HLA in healthy donors. Profiling relied on immunoSEQ multiplex PCR, and the TCRdb table lists in-frame clones only, not all of them. The sample consists of 260,000 or so clones, over 75% of them appearing once. Details on this clone: What it binds is unknown.

The study, taken as a whole, reports: There were over 150 TCR beta chains listed as cytomegalovirus-associated. Most TCR sequences were seen very rarely across donors, but some public TCRs occurred in many. High sensitivity and specificity were reportedly achieved when the classifier diagnosed cytomegalovirus status. In vitro data verified a few CMV-associated chains as specific for CMV antigens.

J gave up 5 bases and V 2 bases, and 6 bases lay outside the gene matches. The germline CDR1 and CDR2 sequences are MNHEY and SMNVEV (reference sequence). This CDR3 has 14 residues. The sequencing input was PBMCs. The V and J genes are TRBV27 and TRBJ2-7, with TRBD2 matching 7 bases. This sequence originates from a woman between 18 and 29 years old in good health and CMV-seronegative. The DNA of the CDR3 is TGTGCCAGCAGTTTAACCGGGAGGACGGACGAGCAGTACTTC. It encodes CASSLTGRTDEQYF.